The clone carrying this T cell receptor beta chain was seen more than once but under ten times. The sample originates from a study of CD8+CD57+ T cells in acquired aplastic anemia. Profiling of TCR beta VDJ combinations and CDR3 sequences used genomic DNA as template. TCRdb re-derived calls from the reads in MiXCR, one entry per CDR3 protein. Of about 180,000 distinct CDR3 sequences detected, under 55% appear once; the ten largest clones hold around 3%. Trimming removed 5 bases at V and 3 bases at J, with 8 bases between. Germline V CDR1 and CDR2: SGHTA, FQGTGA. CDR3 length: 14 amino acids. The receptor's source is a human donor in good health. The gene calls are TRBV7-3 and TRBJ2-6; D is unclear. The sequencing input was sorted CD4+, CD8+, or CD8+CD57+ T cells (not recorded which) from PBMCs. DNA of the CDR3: TGTGCCAGCAGCCCATGGGGTGGGGCCAACGTCCTGACTTTC. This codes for CASSPWGGANVLTF. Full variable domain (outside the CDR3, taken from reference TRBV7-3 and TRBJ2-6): GAGVSQTPSNKVTEKGKYVELRCDPISGHTALYWYRQSLGQGPEFLIYFQGTGAADDSGLPNDRFFAVRPEGSVSTLKIQRTERGDSAVYLCASSPWGGANVLTFGAGSRLTVL.